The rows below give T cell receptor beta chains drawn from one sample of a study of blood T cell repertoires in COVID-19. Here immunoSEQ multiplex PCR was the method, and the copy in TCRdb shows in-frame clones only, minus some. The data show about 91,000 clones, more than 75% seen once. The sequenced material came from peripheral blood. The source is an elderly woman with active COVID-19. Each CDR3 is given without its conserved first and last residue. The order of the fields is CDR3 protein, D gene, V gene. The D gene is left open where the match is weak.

CDR3aa: ASSPRGAGEGETQY
d_gene: TRBD2
v_gene: TRBV9

CDR3aa: ASSLGSMASSYNEQF
d_gene: NA
v_gene: TRBV5-1

CDR3aa: ASSEARGGTEAF
d_gene: NA
v_gene: TRBV2

CDR3aa: ASSVGGGAPHPGELF
d_gene: NA
v_gene: TRBV9

CDR3aa: AISGLKSTDTQY
d_gene: NA
v_gene: TRBV10-3

CDR3aa: ASSLGREEETQY
d_gene: NA
v_gene: TRBV11-3

CDR3aa: ASSQREGTDTQY
d_gene: TRBD2
v_gene: TRBV5-4

CDR3aa: ASSLAPSEQY
d_gene: NA
v_gene: TRBV7-9

CDR3aa: ASSYAGTRGEQY
d_gene: TRBD2
v_gene: TRBV7-9

CDR3aa: ASSWGGLNEKLF
d_gene: NA
v_gene: TRBV7-9

CDR3aa: ASSLIGTSGPYEQY
d_gene: TRBD2
v_gene: TRBV5-1

CDR3aa: ASSSGRCNEQF
d_gene: TRBD2
v_gene: TRBV30

CDR3aa: SVTGAGGTEAF
d_gene: TRBD1
v_gene: TRBV29-1

CDR3aa: ASSQDERTGGLETQY
d_gene: TRBD1
v_gene: TRBV4-3

CDR3aa: ASSVVGGSGNTIY
d_gene: NA
v_gene: TRBV9

CDR3aa: ASSYGQSTDTQY
d_gene: NA
v_gene: TRBV5-8

CDR3aa: ASSSQRSSSGANVLT
d_gene: NA
v_gene: TRBV9

CDR3aa: ASSVGQGWNEQF
d_gene: TRBD1
v_gene: TRBV9

CDR3aa: ASSYRVRRETQY
d_gene: NA
v_gene: TRBV6-2/TRBV6-3

CDR3aa: ASSIVGQGIYSNQPQH
d_gene: TRBD1
v_gene: TRBV19

CDR3aa: ASSRTSATYEQY
d_gene: TRBD2
v_gene: TRBV3-1/TRBV3-2

CDR3aa: ASSPTIRGTGELF
d_gene: NA
v_gene: TRBV7-3